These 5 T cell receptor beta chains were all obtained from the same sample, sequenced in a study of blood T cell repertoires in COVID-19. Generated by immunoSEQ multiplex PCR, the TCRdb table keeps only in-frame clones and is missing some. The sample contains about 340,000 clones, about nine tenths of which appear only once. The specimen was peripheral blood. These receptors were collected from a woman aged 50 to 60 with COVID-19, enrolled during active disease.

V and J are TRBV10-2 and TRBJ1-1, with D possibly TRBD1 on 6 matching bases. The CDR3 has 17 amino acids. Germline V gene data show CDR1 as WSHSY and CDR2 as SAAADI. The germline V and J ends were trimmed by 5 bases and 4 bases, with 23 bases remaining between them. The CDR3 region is CASSRLPGPRGATEAFF. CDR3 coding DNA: TGCGCCAGCAGTCGACTCCCGGGACCTCGGGGGGCCACTGAAGCTTTCTTT.

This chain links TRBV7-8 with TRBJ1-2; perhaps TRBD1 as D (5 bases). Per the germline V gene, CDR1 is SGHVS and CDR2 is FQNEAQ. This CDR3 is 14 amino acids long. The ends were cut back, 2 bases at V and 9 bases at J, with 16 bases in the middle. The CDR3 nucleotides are TGTGCCAGCAGCTTACCCGGGGGAGTCGTACGCTACACCTTC. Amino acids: CASSLPGGVVRYTF.

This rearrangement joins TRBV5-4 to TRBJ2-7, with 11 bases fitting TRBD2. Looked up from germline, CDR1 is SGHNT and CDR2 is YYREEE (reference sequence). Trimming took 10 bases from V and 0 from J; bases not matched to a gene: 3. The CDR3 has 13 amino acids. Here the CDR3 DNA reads TGTGCCGGCGGGACTAGCGGCTCCTACGAGCAGTACTTC. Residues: CAGGTSGSYEQYF.

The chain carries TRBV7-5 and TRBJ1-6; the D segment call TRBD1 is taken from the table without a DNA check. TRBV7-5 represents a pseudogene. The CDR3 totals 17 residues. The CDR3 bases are TGTGTCAGAAGCTTCCCCAAATTAGGGGCGGCTAGGTCACCCCTCCACTTT. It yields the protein CVRSFPKLGAARSPLHF.

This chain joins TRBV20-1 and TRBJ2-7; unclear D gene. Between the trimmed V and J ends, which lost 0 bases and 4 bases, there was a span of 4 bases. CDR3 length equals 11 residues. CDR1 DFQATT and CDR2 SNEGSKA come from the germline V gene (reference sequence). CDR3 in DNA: TGCAGTGCTAGAGACCCGTACGAGCAGTACTTC. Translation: CSARDPYEQYF.